Below, 24 T cell receptor beta chains from the same sample are listed, as sequenced in a study of technical replicates of blood from a handful of donors. Repertoires were generated with immunoSEQ multiplex PCR, while TCRdb's copy carries only in-frame clones and drops some. The repertoire consists of some 80,000 clones, with 85% to 95% occurring once and the leading ten covering 0.4% to 0.45%. The material sequenced was T cells isolated from PBMCs. Receptors originate from a human donor in good health.

The CDR3 protein is CASSVIERLTDTQYF. CDR3 in DNA: TGTGCCAGCAGCGTAATCGAGCGCCTCACAGATACGCAGTATTTT. The chain couples TRBV9 to TRBJ2-3; D call uncertain. This CDR3 is built from 15 residues. Trimming cost V 1 base and J 2 bases, with 11 bases left between them. Germline V gene lookup returns CDR1 SGDLS and CDR2 YYNGEE.

The chain joins TRBV27 to TRBJ2-1; TRBD2 might be the D (5 bases). This CDR3 region has 13 residues. The V gene's germline CDR1 is MNHEY and CDR2 SMNVEV (reference sequence). Trimming left V 3 bases short and J 7 bases short, with 10 bases between. The DNA of the CDR3 is TGTGCCAGCAGTTTTAGCCCGGGAAATGAGCAGTTCTTC. It codes for CASSFSPGNEQFF.

This rearrangement joins TRBV5-1 to TRBJ2-2, with a tentative D call TRBD2 (6 bases). Germline values: CDR1 SGHRS, CDR2 YFSETQ. V lost 1 base and J 5 bases, leaving 18 bases between the germline ends. CDR3 size: 17 residues. CDR3 loop: CASSLTSRGVATGELFF. For the CDR3, the DNA is TGCGCCAGCAGCTTGACGTCGCGGGGAGTAGCTACCGGGGAGCTGTTTTTT.

This clone was recorded many times. V usage is TRBV7-2 and J usage is TRBJ1-2, with D possibly being TRBD1 (6 bases). V lost 4 bases, J lost 4 bases, and 13 bases lay in between. The germline CDR1 and CDR2 sequences are SGHTA and FQGNSA. This CDR3 is 14 amino acids long. As DNA, the CDR3 is TGTGCCAGCAGCTCAGGGGTCGTTGGCTATGGCTACACCTTC. Translation gives CASSSGVVGYGYTF.

This sequence joins TRBV11-2 and TRBJ2-5; 8 bases align to TRBD2. J lost 5 bases, V lost 1 base, and 3 bases had no gene match. The CDR3 sequence is 14 residues long. Germline CDR1 SGHAT, CDR2 FQNNGV. CDR3 amino acids: CASSLGAGEETQYF. The CDR3, as DNA: TGTGCCAGCAGCTTAGGAGCGGGAGAGGAGACCCAGTACTTC.

The V gene is TRBV4-1, the J gene TRBJ2-7; D is perhaps TRBD1 (6 bases). Germline assignment: CDR1 MGHRA and CDR2 YSYEKL. The CDR3 consists of 15 residues. V gave up 1 base and J gave up 4 bases, with 14 bases separating them. The CDR3 nucleotides are TGCGCCAGCAGCCAAGTTGCGACAGGTCAGTACGAGCAGTACTTC. Translated, it gives CASSQVATGQYEQYF.

V is TRBV11-3 and J is TRBJ2-7; D gene unclear. V shed 0 bases and J shed 2 bases, with 14 bases lying between them. Germline values: CDR1 SGHNT, CDR2 YENEEA. The CDR3 spans 16 residues. The CDR3 loop is CASSLDSQEFPYEQYF. CDR3 coding DNA: TGTGCCAGCAGCTTAGATTCCCAGGAATTCCCCTACGAGCAGTACTTC.

V usage is TRBV6-5 and J usage is TRBJ2-7; 11 nucleotides agree with TRBD1. V was pared by 6 bases and J by 2 bases, with 3 bases of the junction left unmatched. The CDR3 is made up of 14 amino acids. CDR1 is MNHEY, CDR2 SVGAGI, per germline. CDR3 amino acids: CASSPGQGAYEQYF. CDR3 coding DNA: TGTGCCAGCAGCCCGGGACAGGGGGCCTACGAGCAGTACTTC.

CDR3 in DNA: TGTGCCAGCAGCCCTAGCGGGGCGGTGGCAGATACGCAGTATTTT. This encodes CASSPSGAVADTQYF. The chain uses TRBV5-6 and TRBJ2-3; TRBD2 aligns across 9 bases. This CDR3 region has 15 residues. With V trimmed by 4 bases and J by 4 bases, 7 bases remained unmatched. From germline, CDR1 is SGHDT and CDR2 YYEEEE.

The chain uses TRBV6-1 and TRBJ2-2; 9 nucleotides align to TRBD1. Trimming at V came to 7 bases and at J to 3 bases, leaving 3 bases not matched to a gene. CDR3 length equals 14 residues. Germline CDR1 reads MNHNS; CDR2 reads SASEGT. The CDR3 DNA follows: TGTGCCAGCAATACAGGGGGCGACACCGGGGAGCTGTTTTTT. Amino acid sequence: CASNTGGDTGELFF.

V and J are TRBV7-2 and TRBJ2-7; TRBD1 matches at 8 bases. Per germline, CDR1 SGHTA and CDR2 FQGNSA. The CDR3 contains 12 residues. J was trimmed by 3 bases and V by 5 bases; bases with no gene match: 0. The DNA for the CDR3 is TGTGCCAGCAGCGGACAGGGCTACGAGCAGTACTTC. Translation: CASSGQGYEQYF.

This clone has just a few counts. J is TRBJ1-5 and V is TRBV2, with D uncertain. This CDR3 is built from 12 residues. Trimming left V 3 bases short and J 6 bases short, with 6 bases between. The germline gives CDR1 SNHLY, CDR2 FYNNEI. CDR3 nucleotide sequence: TGTGCCAGCAGTGACAACGGTCAGCCCCAGCATTTT. The encoded protein is CASSDNGQPQHF.

The chain couples TRBV6-1 to TRBJ2-1; 10 positions agree with TRBD2. With 5 bases clipped from V and 6 bases from J, the junction kept 7 bases outside the gene matches. Germline loops: CDR1 MNHNS, CDR2 SASEGT. This CDR3 is 15 amino acids long. The CDR3 loop is CASSSLAGDFNEQFF. The CDR3 DNA is TGTGCCAGCAGTTCGCTAGCGGGGGATTTCAATGAGCAGTTCTTC.

CDR3 sequence (DNA): TGTGCCAGCAGCCCCCCCAGACAGAACACCATATATTTT. Residues: CASSPPRQNTIYF. This rearrangement joins TRBV28 to TRBJ1-3, with a tentative D call TRBD1 (5 bases). V gave up 6 bases and J gave up 7 bases, with 13 bases separating them. CDR1 and CDR2 from the germline V gene are MDHEN and SYDVKM. The CDR3 length is 13 residues.

V and J are TRBV5-1 and TRBJ2-6; 8 nucleotides line up with TRBD1. The V gene's germline CDR1 is SGHRS and CDR2 YFSETQ. After removal of 4 bases from V and 1 base from J, the junction contained 10 bases not matched to a gene. The CDR3 covers 18 residues. The CDR3 DNA sequence: TGCGCCAGCAGCGTGTTGCAGGGGGCAGTTTCTGGGGCCAACGTCCTGACTTTC. Its protein product is CASSVLQGAVSGANVLTF.

This sequence joins TRBV9 and TRBJ1-2; 10 bases fit TRBD1. The germline V gene has CDR1 SGDLS and CDR2 YYNGEE. This CDR3 contains 17 residues. With 0 bases clipped from V and 3 bases from J, the junction kept 8 bases outside the gene matches. In DNA form, the CDR3 reads TGTGCCAGCAGCGTAGGTCAGAGGACAGGGGGGGACTATGGCTACACCTTC. This encodes CASSVGQRTGGDYGYTF.

V usage is TRBV19 and J usage is TRBJ1-5, with a tentative D call TRBD1 (6 bases). From germline, CDR1 is LNHDA and CDR2 SQIVND (reference sequence). Trimming stripped 10 bases from V and 7 bases from J, with 11 bases between. The CDR3 has 11 amino acids. The chain's CDR3 is CATPRGQPQHF. The CDR3 region has the DNA TGTGCCACCCCCAGGGGACAGCCCCAGCATTTT.

The genes are TRBV6-5 and TRBJ1-1; D gene unclear. CDR3 length equals 13 residues. V lost 2 bases and J lost 0, with 4 bases in between. CDR1 and CDR2 (germline): MNHEY, SVGAGI. The chain's CDR3 is CASSYSMNTEAFF. The CDR3 nucleotides are TGTGCCAGCAGTTACAGCATGAACACTGAAGCTTTCTTT.

J is TRBJ1-2 and V is TRBV4-1; TRBD1 might be the D (6 bases). This CDR3 is built from 13 residues. V was clipped by 2 bases and J by 7 bases, with 11 bases between them. Germline CDR1 is MGHRA and CDR2 is YSYEKL. The CDR3 coding sequence is TGCGCCAGCAGCCAAAGGGAAGGGGGTGGCTACACCTTC. This sequence encodes CASSQREGGGYTF.

The chain uses TRBV5-5 and TRBJ1-5; D is ambiguous. Looked up from germline, CDR1 is SGHKS and CDR2 is YYEKEE (reference sequence). CDR3 size: 15 residues. V was cut by 0 bases and J by 0 bases, with 7 bases left in between. This CDR3 is CASSLGPYSNQPQHF. The CDR3 coding sequence is TGTGCCAGCAGCTTGGGCCCCTATAGCAATCAGCCCCAGCATTTT.

The rearrangement joins TRBV9 to TRBJ1-2; D not certain. CDR1 SGDLS and CDR2 YYNGEE come from the germline V gene. This CDR3 is 12 amino acids long. V gave up 4 bases and J gave up 2 bases, with 6 bases separating them. In nucleotides, the CDR3 is TGTGCCAGCAGCCCCGGGAACTATGGCTACACCTTC. Protein product: CASSPGNYGYTF.

The rearrangement links TRBV7-2 to TRBJ2-1, with 7 bases aligning to TRBD1. The CDR3 length is 15 residues. The germline gives CDR1 SGHTA, CDR2 FQGNSA. V dropped 4 bases and J dropped 6; count of bases not matched to a gene: 9. In nucleotides, the CDR3 is TGTGCCAGCAGCTCACCGGGACAGCTATTCAATGAGCAGTTCTTC. Its protein product is CASSSPGQLFNEQFF.

V and J are TRBV25-1 and TRBJ2-1, with D possibly TRBD2 on 6 matching bases. Looked up from germline, CDR1 is MGHDK and CDR2 is SYGVNS. The CDR3 sequence is 14 residues long. Trimming cost V 4 bases and J 5 bases, with 12 bases left between them. CDR3 in amino acids: CASSGGVRDNEQFF. In nucleotides, the CDR3 is TGTGCCAGCAGTGGCGGGGTAAGGGACAATGAGCAGTTCTTC.

The chain combines TRBV6-5 with TRBJ2-7; 7 bases agree with TRBD2. The V segment lost 2 bases and the J segment 0 bases; nucleotides outside the gene matches: 4. Germline V gives CDR1 MNHEY, CDR2 SVGAGI. The CDR3 extends over 15 amino acids. The CDR3 loop reads CASSYEASGSYEQYF. CDR3 nucleotides: TGTGCCAGCAGTTACGAAGCTAGCGGCTCCTACGAGCAGTACTTC.